This T cell receptor (beta chain) was recovered during a study of T cell responses to AZD1222 COVID-19 vaccine (dated by TCRdb to the early 2020s). Study-level background: AZD1222 recipients given second doses at about 4 weeks or at about 12 weeks were pooled, since spike-specific TCR depth and breadth were not found to differ between the two schedules. Enrollment into the trials was organized by age into subgroups of 18-55, 56-69 and 70-plus years, and those subgroups contained roughly 150, 30 and 60 TCR-sequenced participants, respectively. A total of just over 230 trial participants underwent TCR sequencing, of whom some 210 received two doses of AZD1222 and some 25 received two doses of the MenACWY control vaccine. What the authors observed across the whole study: Participants were mostly white British and included more females than males, and it was suggested by the authors that clonal diversity may have been underestimated. Only a handful of AZD1222 recipients were SARS-CoV-2 seropositive at baseline, limiting conclusions about previously exposed vaccinees. CD4 TCRs associated with the vaccine covered the entire spike protein, and the dominant responses were in regions 160-218 and 743-854. After two AZD1222 doses, spike-specific TCR breadth and depth were significantly higher than at day 0 and than in MenACWY recipients. In the small 56-69-year group, the increase in depth fell short of significance, most likely because of low power. Because no day 14 peak-response samples were available, repertoires were characterized only after the peak T cell response. Nearly half of unique spike-specific TCRs reportedly recognized epitopes outside regions mutated in the B.1.351 and B.1.1.7 variants.

V is clipped by 8 bases and J by 6 bases, and the sequence between their germline boundaries is 14 bases long. Taken from cysteine to phenylalanine, the CDR3 has 13 residues. Kept here is only the CDR3 DNA, which spans 39 bases and is read in frame from base 1. CDR1 and CDR2 are read off the germline V gene as KGHSH and LQKENI. The CDR3 regions of human TCRbeta chains were analyzed by immunosequencing. The source study handled its data this way. Repertoire TCRs were matched against a reference library of SARS-CoV-2-specific TCRs generated with the MIRA antigen-specificity platform. Breadth meant the fraction of unique TCRs that were SARS-CoV-2-associated, whereas depth meant the fraction of total T cells that were SARS-CoV-2-associated. Using the MIRA data, every spike-specific TCR was mapped to the spike region that the TCR reacted to and assigned to either a CD4 or a CD8 class. Log10-transformed breadth and depth values were compared by one-way ANOVA with Sidak's multiple comparisons tests. The table was pulled from immuneACCESS by TCRdb, which kept in-frame rearrangements only. Such tables lose some clones; where checked, under half of the loss comes from unresolved V genes, and the rest has no known cause. The DNA was the basis for D and trimming; V, J and clone size are from that table. The table for this sample lists 130,000 to 150,000 clones; around 93% of them were counted only once. In total, the top ten clones hold approximately 2.1% of the sample.

About this clone: No cognate antigen has been identified for it. Base qualities are not provided; no much larger clone lies one nucleotide away.

The time point label of this sample denotes: baseline before first vaccination. Samples from vaccinated people were obtained from the UK trials COV001 and COV002, which included a single-blind randomized controlled phase 2/3 trial of AZD1222 (ChAdOx1 nCoV-19) in healthy adults. For TCRbeta chain sequencing, PBMC samples from trial participants were taken at day 0 and at day 28 after the second dose. This chain is built from TRBV18 and TRBJ1-5, with a tentative D gene TRBD1 over 6 matching bases. The starting material was peripheral blood, obtained on day 0 of AZD1222 vaccination. This TCR came from an adult in good health. The DNA reads as follows: TGTGCCAGCCGGGGGGGGGCGCGTCAGCCCCAGCATTTT. Its product reads: CASRGGARQPQHF.